One sample yielded the 27 T cell receptor beta chains listed below, sequenced in a study of blood T cells in healthy people across ages. Primed by a sample-barcoded 5' primer and a J-beta primer mix, a second PCR proceeded for about 6 to 12 cycles. TCRdb passed the 5' RACE reads through MiXCR, listing each CDR3 protein once. Here the sample spans 900,000 to 950,000 distinct CDR3 sequences, about 28% being singletons. The sample also formed part of further work on T cells of mothers and their children.

Sequenced sample: blood. Receptor source: a woman between 35 and 50 years old in good health.

Concerning this clonotype: This clone may be a read error of a much larger clone one base away. The V and J genes are TRBV4-1 and TRBJ1-2; D gene ambiguous. The length of the CDR3 is 12 residues. Germline CDR1 MGHRA, CDR2 YSYEKL. As DNA, the CDR3 is TGCGCCGGCAGCCAACGGGCCGAAAGCTACACCTTC. Protein sequence: CAGSQRAESYTF.

The chain carries TRBV27 and TRBJ1-2, with a weak D call TRBD1 (5 bases). The CDR3 is 13 amino acids. V gave up 7 bases and J gave up 2 bases, with 11 bases separating them. Germline V gene data show CDR1 as MNHEY and CDR2 as SMNVEV (reference sequence). CDR3 nucleotides: TGTGCCAGCACCGGGACGGGGAACTATGGCTACACCTTC. It yields the protein CASTGTGNYGYTF.

This clonotype has a count of ten or more. The CDR3 protein is CASSRVGQTYEQYF. The CDR3 DNA is TGTGCCAGCAGCCGCGTGGGACAGACCTACGAGCAGTACTTC. The V gene is TRBV13, the J gene TRBJ2-7; 7 bases map to TRBD1. V gave up 5 bases and J gave up 2 bases; unmatched junction bases: 6. This CDR3 has 14 residues. Germline-derived CDR1 and CDR2 are PRHDT and FYEKMQ (reference sequence).

The gene calls are TRBV12-3 or TRBV12-4 and TRBJ2-3, with D maybe TRBD2 (6 bases). The CDR3 is made up of 15 amino acids. Trimming took off 6 bases at V and 7 bases at J, with 20 bases between the two ends. In DNA form, the CDR3 reads TGTGCCAGCAGAATTGGTGGGGGGTCGGCGAATACGCAGTATTTT. Translating it yields CASRIGGGSANTQYF.

The chain carries TRBV7-2 and TRBJ2-5; no clear D gene. The CDR3 has 12 residues. CDR1 SGHTA and CDR2 FQGNSA come from the germline V gene. Trimming took off 1 base at V and 6 bases at J, with 6 bases between the two ends. Written as DNA, the CDR3 is TGTGCCAGCAGCTTAGAAGAGAAGACCCAGTACTTC. It encodes CASSLEEKTQYF.

The chain recombines TRBV7-3 with TRBJ1-2; 7 positions match TRBD1. Trimming removed 2 bases from V and 2 bases from J; junction bases left unmatched: 5. CDR3 length: 15 amino acids. Germline CDR1 and CDR2: SGHTA and FQGTGA. The CDR3 loop is CASSLGGGQNYGYTF. The CDR3 DNA reads as TGTGCCAGCAGCTTAGGAGGGGGACAGAACTATGGCTACACCTTC.

The chain is built from TRBV5-1 and TRBJ2-5, with D perhaps given as TRBD1 or TRBD2 (5 bases each). Germline lookup yields CDR1 SGHRS and CDR2 YFSETQ. Trimming cost V 3 bases and J 4 bases, with 19 bases left between them. CDR3 length: 16 residues. The CDR3 is CASSYGTNLKGETQYF. In DNA form, the CDR3 reads TGCGCCAGCAGCTACGGGACCAACCTAAAAGGAGAGACCCAGTACTTC.

This clonotype was detected ten times or more. The CDR3 here is CASSSATANTEAFF. The CDR3 DNA sequence: TGTGCCAGCAGTTCCGCGACTGCTAACACTGAAGCTTTCTTT. The chain is built from TRBV12-3 or TRBV12-4 and TRBJ1-1; D remains unclear. Trimming shortened V by 4 bases and J by 2 bases, and 11 bases separated the two germline ends. This CDR3 has 14 amino acids.

The rearrangement uses TRBV12-3 or TRBV12-4 and TRBJ1-3; D is undetermined. V was clipped by 3 bases and J by 0 bases, with 12 bases between them. The CDR3 is 16 residues long. Here the CDR3 DNA reads TGTGCCAGCAGTTTGCACCGGAGGGCCTCTGGAAACACCATATATTTT. Encoded protein: CASSLHRRASGNTIYF.

This clonotype has just a few counts. This chain uses TRBV10-3 with TRBJ1-1, with TRBD1 identical over 7 bases. The ends lost 6 bases at V and 1 base at J; junction bases unmatched: 5. The V gene's germline CDR1 is ENHRY and CDR2 SYGVKD. This CDR3 has 14 amino acids. CDR3 residues: CAIRGDRANTEAFF. The CDR3 region has the DNA TGTGCCATCAGGGGAGACAGGGCGAACACTGAAGCTTTCTTT.

The genes are TRBV7-2 and TRBJ1-1; D remains unclear. CDR1 is SGHTA, CDR2 FQGNSA, per germline. This CDR3 is 15 amino acids long. Trimming pared 5 bases from V and 5 bases from J, leaving 18 bases between. The chain's CDR3 is CASSPPRTVGTEAFF. The DNA of the CDR3 is TGTGCCAGCAGCCCACCTCGGACGGTGGGGACTGAAGCTTTCTTT.

The table lists this clonotype with a few counts. The chain carries TRBV5-1 and TRBJ2-7; 9 positions agree with TRBD2. Germline values: CDR1 SGHRS, CDR2 YFSETQ. V trimming: 3 bases; J trimming: 6 bases; junction bases outside the gene matches: 4. The CDR3 is made up of 13 amino acids. The CDR3 loop is CASSWTSDSEQYF. The CDR3 nucleotides read TGCGCCAGCAGCTGGACTAGCGACAGCGAGCAGTACTTC.

CDR3 DNA: TGTGCCAGCGGGTCGGGACAGGGCTTCACCGGGGCCAACGTCCTGACTTTC. Its protein product is CASGSGQGFTGANVLTF. The rearrangement uses TRBV28 and TRBJ2-6, with 9 bases aligning to TRBD1. The junction had 12 bases not matched to a gene; V was cut back by 8 bases and J by 4 bases. CDR1 and CDR2 (germline): MDHEN, SYDVKM. The CDR3 spans 17 residues.

In the case of this clonotype: With a much larger clone just one base away, this may be a read error. The J gene is TRBJ2-1, the V gene TRBV6-5; possibly TRBD2 for D (7 bases). Germline lookup yields CDR1 MNHEY and CDR2 SVGAGI. V lost 5 bases, J lost 13 bases, and 21 bases lay in between. CDR3 length: 14 amino acids. The CDR3 loop reads CASSHWTGGETQFF. The CDR3 nucleotides read TGTGCCAGCAGTCACTGGACGGGGGGCGAGACCCAGTTCTTC.

This clonotype was counted a few times. The chain links TRBV20-1 to TRBJ1-1, with a tentative D call TRBD1 (6 bases). Germline-derived CDR1 and CDR2 are DFQATT and SNEGSKA (reference sequence). V lost 6 bases, J lost 5 bases, and 22 bases lay in between. This CDR3 has 15 amino acids. The CDR3 is CSAPGIGGVGTEAFF. CDR3 nucleotides: TGCAGTGCCCCGGGCATAGGGGGAGTAGGAACTGAAGCTTTCTTT.

The J gene is TRBJ2-1, the V gene TRBV20-1; D might be TRBD1 (5 bases). V was trimmed by 1 base and J by 8 bases, leaving 18 bases between them. The CDR3 runs 15 residues. Germline V gene lookup returns CDR1 DFQATT and CDR2 SNEGSKA (reference sequence). CDR3 in DNA: TGCAGTGCTAGAGTGGCAGAATTTCACAGGCATGAGCAGTTCTTC. This gives the protein CSARVAEFHRHEQFF.

This clonotype was seen more than once but under ten times. This chain uses TRBV7-6 with TRBJ2-2; 12 bases fit TRBD1. CDR1 and CDR2 from the germline V gene are SGHVS and FNYEAQ. This CDR3 contains 15 residues. The ends lost 5 bases at V and 7 bases at J; junction bases unmatched: 5. The CDR3 DNA is TGTGCCAGCAGCCAGGGACAGGGGGCGATCGGGGAGCTGTTTTTT. Its protein product is CASSQGQGAIGELFF.

The chain has TRBV28 and TRBJ2-7; 8 bases match TRBD1. The ends lost 3 bases at V and 3 bases at J; junction bases unmatched: 7. Germline CDR1 reads MDHEN; CDR2 reads SYDVKM. The CDR3 extends over 15 amino acids. The CDR3 loop reads CASSLMDREHYEQYF. Here the CDR3 DNA reads TGTGCCAGCAGTTTGATGGACAGGGAACACTACGAGCAGTACTTC.

The J gene is TRBJ2-1, the V gene TRBV7-9; TRBD2 is a possible D gene (6 bases). Trimming removed 4 bases at V and 2 bases at J, with 9 bases between. This CDR3 has 14 amino acids. CDR1 and CDR2 (germline): SEHNR, FQNEAQ (reference sequence). CDR3 protein: CASSWTGAYNEQFF. Written as DNA, the CDR3 is TGTGCCAGCAGCTGGACGGGGGCCTACAATGAGCAGTTCTTC.

Ten or more counts support this clonotype. The chain carries TRBV5-1 and TRBJ2-5; 7 bases map to TRBD2. With 5 bases clipped from V and 1 base from J, the junction kept 5 bases outside the gene matches. This CDR3 has 14 residues. The V gene's germline CDR1 is SGHRS and CDR2 YFSETQ. The CDR3 DNA sequence: TGCGCCAGCAGTTTTGGGGGGGTCCAAGAGACCCAGTACTTC. Translation: CASSFGGVQETQYF.

This clonotype was recorded only once. The junction shows a germline mismatch at one end, possibly a read error. The genes are TRBV7-2 and TRBJ1-1, with D unclear. This CDR3 is built from 15 residues. Germline V gene lookup returns CDR1 SGHTA and CDR2 FQGNSA. The CDR3 spells CATSSKATFDTEAFF. The CDR3 nucleotides are TGTGCCACCAGCTCTAAGGCTACCTTCGACACTGAAGCTTTCTTT.

This clonotype was seen only once. One junction end disagrees with the germline gene, perhaps due to a read error. This chain uses TRBV5-1 with TRBJ2-1; 7 nucleotides line up with TRBD1. Germline values: CDR1 SGHRS, CDR2 YFSETQ. The CDR3 covers 16 residues. CDR3 residues: CAGRGRGKKAYNEQFF. The CDR3 nucleotides are TGCGCCGGCAGGGGCAGGGGGAAAAAAGCCTACAATGAGCAGTTCTTC.

In this sample, this clonotype turned up many times. The chain joins TRBV20-1 to TRBJ2-7, with 9 bases matching TRBD1. Per the germline V gene, CDR1 is DFQATT and CDR2 is SNEGSKA (reference sequence). With V trimmed by 4 bases and J by 3 bases, 4 bases remained unmatched. The CDR3 covers 13 residues. The CDR3 spells CSANRDRVYEQYF. In DNA form, the CDR3 reads TGCAGTGCTAACCGGGACAGGGTCTACGAGCAGTACTTC.

J is TRBJ2-7 and V is TRBV7-6; 8 bases match TRBD1. The CDR3 spans 14 residues. Germline V gene data show CDR1 as SGHVS and CDR2 as FNYEAQ. V was clipped by 5 bases and J by 0 bases; unmatched bases: 3. The CDR3 nucleotides are TGTGCCAGCAGCGGGCAGGGGGCCTCCTACGAGCAGTACTTC. It encodes CASSGQGASYEQYF.

In regard to this clonotype: This may be a read error: a much more frequent sequence differs by one nucleotide. The chain recombines TRBV20-1 with TRBJ1-4, with D maybe TRBD1 (5 bases). The CDR3 spans 16 residues. The V and J ends lost 5 bases and 7 bases respectively, with 23 bases between them. Per germline, CDR1 DFQATT and CDR2 SNEGSKA (reference sequence). In nucleotides, the CDR3 is TGCAGTGCTGGAGCCGACCCAGGGAGGTTCAGTGAAAAACTGTTTTTT. Its protein product is CSAGADPGRFSEKLFF.

There are many counts of this clonotype. The chain carries TRBV10-2 and TRBJ2-5; 14 positions match TRBD2. The germline V gene encodes CDR1 WSHSY and CDR2 SAAADI. The CDR3 is made up of 16 amino acids. V gave up 8 bases and J gave up 5 bases; unmatched junction bases: 10. The CDR3 reads CASLATSGGARETQYF. The CDR3 coding sequence is TGCGCCAGCCTCGCGACTAGCGGGGGGGCCCGTGAGACCCAGTACTTC.

This clonotype was counted ten times or more. The V gene is TRBV20-1, the J gene TRBJ2-1; TRBD2 matches at 10 bases. The CDR3 sequence is 14 residues long. Germline loops: CDR1 DFQATT, CDR2 SNEGSKA (reference sequence). V lost 3 bases, J lost 7 bases, and 6 bases stayed unmatched. The CDR3 here is CSARNLAGVNEQFF. DNA of the CDR3: TGCAGTGCTAGGAATCTAGCGGGGGTGAATGAGCAGTTCTTC.